Detailed here is one T cell receptor beta chain. This clonotype was recorded at least ten times. Its cognate antigen has yet to be identified. Nothing much larger sits one base from this clone, and base qualities are not available. The data were obtained in a study of T cell repertoires in cytomegalovirus infection (dated by TCRdb to between 2018 and 2020). Broadly, across the study: Alongside well-studied HLA-B-restricted epitopes, the peptide stimulations were aimed at recently identified HLA-C-restricted CMV epitopes, whose presentation resists viral immunomodulation. Donor HLA type was relevant to the analysis, as public TCR beta signatures indicated carriage of CMV infection together with the matching HLA type.

The sample was run on an Illumina HiSeq 1500. In-frame beta chains were kept once TCRdb had trimmed the public reads at Q25 with fastp and called clones with MiXCR. Each entry is one CDR3 protein sequence, shown with its most common DNA and genes. The table for this sample lists more than 250,000 distinct CDR3 sequences; roughly 25% of them were counted only once. The ten largest clones represent 10% to 15% of the sample. The CDR3 starts with the cysteine, ends with the phenylalanine, and has 17 residues. Just CDR3 DNA is preserved here, 51 bases in frame from base 1. CDR1 SGHTA and CDR2 FQGNSA were looked up in the germline V gene. V drops 4 bases and J drops 6 bases, leaving 24 bases in between. This specimen's treatment or condition label, per the study, means: in vitro stimulation with specific CMV peptide epitopes to enrich CMV-specific T cells. What the authors observed across the whole study: In both this cohort and an independent cohort of 350 to 400 donors, the cumulative frequency of public TCR beta family members distinguished carriers of CMV infection plus the relevant HLA type. The ex vivo response was dominated by HLA-C-restricted CMV-specific TCR beta clonotypes, and the single most frequent clonotype in two of eight donors was supplied by these HLA-C-restricted clonotypes.

Rearrangement joined TRBV7-2 to TRBJ1-2; TRBD1 is a weak D gene call, 5 bases matching. The sequence derives from a human donor in good health (CMV status not recorded). Some clones in this sample may be carry-over from other donors' samples. Sequencing was performed on cultured PBMCs, taken from culture after CMV antigen stimulation. DNA sequence: TGTGCCAGCAGCTCCGGAGGGACCTCGAAAACACGGGATGGCTACACCTTC. Its translation is CASSSGGTSKTRDGYTF.